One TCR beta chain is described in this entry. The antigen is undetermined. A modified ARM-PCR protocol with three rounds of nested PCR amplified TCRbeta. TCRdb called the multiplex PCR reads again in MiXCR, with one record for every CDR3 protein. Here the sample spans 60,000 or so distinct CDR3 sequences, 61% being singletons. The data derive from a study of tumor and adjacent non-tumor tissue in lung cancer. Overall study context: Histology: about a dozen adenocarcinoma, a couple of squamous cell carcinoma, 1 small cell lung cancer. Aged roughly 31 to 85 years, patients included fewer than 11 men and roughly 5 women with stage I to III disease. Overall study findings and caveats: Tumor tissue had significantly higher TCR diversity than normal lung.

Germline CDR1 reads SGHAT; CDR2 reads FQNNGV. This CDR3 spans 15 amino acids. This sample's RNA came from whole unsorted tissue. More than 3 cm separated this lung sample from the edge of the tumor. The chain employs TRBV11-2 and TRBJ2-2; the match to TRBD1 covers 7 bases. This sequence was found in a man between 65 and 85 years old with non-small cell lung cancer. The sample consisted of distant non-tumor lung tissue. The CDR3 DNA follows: TGTGTAAGCAGCTTGACAGGGTTTGTCACCGGGGAGCTGTTTTTT. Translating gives CVSSLTGFVTGELFF.